This T cell receptor beta chain originates from a study of immune heterogeneity within non-small cell lung tumors. Study results and caveats: Local T-cell clonality tracked local tumor mutational burden; the correlation was moderate but significant (R 0.3 to 0.4). High-frequency T-cell receptor beta clonotypes were largely distinct between individual patients. Different tumor locations in one patient shared dominant CDR3 beta clonotypes yet harbored unique high-frequency clones.

Bulk tumor genomic DNA constituted the template, at around 600 ng per sample. Collection of several biopsies per primary tumor, spaced far apart, took place during surgery. With untreated, newly diagnosed non-small cell lung cancer, the patients went on to undergo curative surgery. This clonotype is labeled medium-sized. Its antigen is not identified. Multiplex PCR amplified the TCR beta CDR3 region. Its first round ran for around 10 cycles with 32 V and 13 J primers. TCRdb itself ran the multiplex PCR reads through MiXCR, one entry per CDR3 protein. The sample comprises about 15,000 distinct CDR3 sequences, about 30% of which are singletons, and around 5% rests with the top ten. What was sequenced was lung tumor tissue. This receptor was identified in a man between 35 and 55 years old with non-small cell lung cancer.

Here the CDR3 DNA reads TGTGCCAGTAGTTTCGGTGAATTCTCTGGAAACACCATATATTTT. Its protein product is CASSFGEFSGNTIYF. This chain links TRBV19 with TRBJ1-3; D not resolved. V was clipped by 5 bases and J by 0 bases, with 11 bases between them. Germline CDR1 and CDR2: LNHDA and SQIVND (reference sequence). The CDR3 is made up of 15 amino acids.